Below, 27 T cell receptor beta chains from the same sample are listed, as sequenced in a study of T cell responses to AZD1222 COVID-19 vaccine (dated by TCRdb to the early 2020s). The sample's time point label, in plain terms: baseline before first vaccination. The library was built by means of the immunoSEQ multiplex PCR assay. In TCRdb, the immuneACCESS table is reduced to in-frame sequences with V and J assigned. These tables do not hold every clone; where another copy was compared, an unresolved V gene accounts for under half, and the others remain unexplained. The sample includes tens of thousands of clones, with around 84% observed a single time. The ten largest make up around an eighth of the sample. The starting material was peripheral blood, obtained on day 0 of AZD1222 vaccination. The receptors stem from an adult in good health.

CDR3 residues: CASSLGTAYGYTF. The CDR3 DNA sequence: TGTGCCAGCAGCCTTGGGACAGCCTATGGCTACACCTTC. V usage is TRBV9 and J usage is TRBJ1-2; TRBD1 agrees at 7 bases. Germline values: CDR1 SGDLS, CDR2 YYNGEE. With V trimmed by 4 bases and J by 4 bases, 4 bases remained unmatched. The length of the CDR3 is 13 residues.

The V and J genes are TRBV5-1 and TRBJ2-2, with D tentatively TRBD2 (6 bases). Germline CDR1 SGHRS, CDR2 YFSETQ. With 0 bases removed from V and 7 bases from J, the gap between germline ends came to 16 bases. CDR3 length equals 16 residues. The CDR3 DNA is TGCGCCAGCAGCTTGGGGGTCCTAGCGTTGGGCGGGGAGCTGTTTTTT. This sequence encodes CASSLGVLALGGELFF. The full variable domain, completed using reference TRBV5-1 and TRBJ2-2, is KAGVTQTPRYLIKTRGQQVTLSCSPISGHRSVSWYQQTPGQGLQFLFEYFSETQRNKGNFPGRFSGRQFSNSRSEMNVSTLELGDSALYLCASSLGVLALGGELFFGEGSRLTVL.

The chain joins TRBV10-2 to TRBJ1-2; a weak D match, TRBD1 (6 bases). CDR1 and CDR2 (germline): WSHSY, SAAADI. V was pared by 3 bases and J by 4 bases, with 15 bases between. The CDR3 has 15 amino acids. The CDR3 sequence is CASSEGGFGGYGYTF. The CDR3 bases are TGCGCCAGCAGTGAAGGGGGGTTCGGAGGCTATGGCTACACCTTC.

The chain links TRBV7-2 to TRBJ2-3; 7 bases are shared with TRBD1. With 5 bases clipped from V and 0 bases from J, the junction kept 5 bases outside the gene matches. The CDR3 is made up of 15 amino acids. Per the germline V gene, CDR1 is SGHTA and CDR2 is FQGNSA. CDR3 coding DNA: TGTGCCAGCAGCGGATCGACAGGGAGCACAGATACGCAGTATTTT. Translated: CASSGSTGSTDTQYF.

This clone has a handful of counts. V is TRBV28 and J is TRBJ1-1; D gene ambiguous. The CDR3 spans 14 residues. Looked up from germline, CDR1 is MDHEN and CDR2 is SYDVKM. V shed 3 bases and J shed 0 bases, with 8 bases lying between them. CDR3 protein: CASSLASVNTEAFF. CDR3 nucleotides: TGTGCCAGCAGTTTGGCATCGGTGAACACTGAAGCTTTCTTT.

The chain uses TRBV2 and TRBJ1-3, with unresolved D. This CDR3 region has 14 residues. Germline V gene lookup returns CDR1 SNHLY and CDR2 FYNNEI. V was shortened by 5 bases and J by 4 bases, with 12 bases between the two germline ends. The CDR3 sequence: CASSRQVRGNTIYF. The CDR3 region has the DNA TGTGCCAGCAGTCGGCAGGTCCGCGGAAACACCATATATTTT.

J is TRBJ2-6 and V is TRBV11-3, with D unresolved. This CDR3 has 14 amino acids. The ends were cut back, 1 base at V and 4 bases at J, with 5 bases in the middle. Germline V gene lookup returns CDR1 SGHNT and CDR2 YENEEA. This CDR3 is CASSLGVGANVLTF. The CDR3 DNA reads TGTGCCAGCAGCTTAGGGGTCGGGGCCAACGTCCTGACTTTC.

The chain uses TRBV5-4 and TRBJ1-2, with TRBD1 matching 10 bases. CDR1 and CDR2 from the germline V gene are SGHNT and YYREEE (reference sequence). V dropped 4 bases and J dropped 6; count of bases not matched to a gene: 12. The CDR3 is 16 amino acids. The CDR3 protein is CASSRGPGQGNDGYTF. CDR3 bases: TGTGCCAGCAGCCGCGGGCCGGGACAGGGGAATGATGGCTACACCTTC.

The gene calls are TRBV25-1 and TRBJ2-7; 10 positions agree with TRBD1. Losses at the gene ends were 3 bases for V and 2 bases for J; bases not matched to a gene: 4. Looked up from germline, CDR1 is MGHDK and CDR2 is SYGVNS. This CDR3 has 15 residues. CDR3 in DNA: TGTGCCAGCAGTGATCCAGGACAGGGGGCCTACGAGCAGTACTTC. It yields the protein CASSDPGQGAYEQYF.

The CDR3 sequence is CASSPPGTPGNEQYF. CDR3 DNA: TGTGCCAGCAGCCCCCCCGGGACGCCAGGCAACGAGCAGTACTTC. The rearrangement links TRBV7-9 to TRBJ2-7; either TRBD1 or TRBD2 may supply D (5 bases each). CDR3 length: 15 amino acids. V was shortened by 5 bases and J by 5 bases, with 19 bases between the two germline ends. The V gene's germline CDR1 is SEHNR and CDR2 FQNEAQ (reference sequence).

The rearrangement joins TRBV28 to TRBJ2-7, with a weak D call TRBD1 (5 bases). Germline CDR1 reads MDHEN; CDR2 reads SYDVKM. This CDR3 has 14 residues. V lost 3 bases, J lost 3 bases, and 12 bases lay in between. The DNA for the CDR3 is TGTGCCAGCAGTTTGTCCGGCCAGGGCTACGAGCAGTACTTC. Encoded protein: CASSLSGQGYEQYF.

On this clone itself: One junction end does not reproduce the germline sequence, and a read error may be involved. The J gene is TRBJ2-3, the V gene TRBV7-7; D is tentatively TRBD1 or TRBD2 (6 bases each). Germline V gene lookup returns CDR1 SSHAT and CDR2 FNYEAQ (reference sequence). The CDR3 loop spans 16 amino acids. CDR3 sequence reads: CASSRGGRTSTDTQYF. The CDR3 bases are TGTGCTAGCAGCCGTGGGGGGCGGACTAGCACAGATACGCAGTATTTT.

This chain links TRBV19 with TRBJ2-1, with TRBD1 identical over 9 bases. This CDR3 has 15 amino acids. J was trimmed by 6 bases and V by 3 bases; bases with no gene match: 6. Looked up from germline, CDR1 is LNHDA and CDR2 is SQIVND (reference sequence). The CDR3 reads CASSIWGQGGNEQFF. The CDR3 nucleotides read TGTGCCAGTAGTATTTGGGGACAGGGTGGCAATGAGCAGTTCTTC. Based on the CDR3 plus reference TRBV19 and TRBJ2-1, the full variable domain is DGGITQSPKYLFRKEGQNVTLSCEQNLNHDAMYWYRQDPGQGLRLIYYSQIVNDFQKGDIAEGYSVSREKKESFPLTVTSAQKNPTAFYLCASSIWGQGGNEQFFGPGTRLTVL.

This chain links TRBV10-3 with TRBJ2-3, with 12 positions matching TRBD2. Germline CDR1 ENHRY, CDR2 SYGVKD. The CDR3 totals 21 residues. With V trimmed by 4 bases and J by 6 bases, 23 bases remained unmatched. CDR3 sequence (DNA): TGTGCCATCAGTGGTCCGTGGGCAGTATCAACTAGCGGGGGGTTTGGGGATACGCAGTATTTT. Protein sequence: CAISGPWAVSTSGGFGDTQYF.

A word on this clone: An end of the junction differs from the germline gene, which may be a read error. The V call is TRBV6-5, the J call TRBJ1-1; D is undetermined. The CDR3 spans 13 residues. Per germline, CDR1 MNHEY and CDR2 SVGAGI. DNA for the CDR3: TGTGCCAGCAGTTACAGTTTCGGACCTGAGGCTTTCTTT. Translation: CASSYSFGPEAFF.

V and J are TRBV6-5 and TRBJ1-4; D perhaps matches TRBD1 (5 bases). Trimming removed 2 bases from V and 3 bases from J, with 13 bases in between. The CDR3 is made up of 16 amino acids. Germline CDR1 MNHEY, CDR2 SVGAGI. CDR3 loop: CASSYRTPGANEKLFF. Written as DNA, the CDR3 is TGTGCCAGCAGTTACCGGACACCTGGGGCTAATGAAAAACTGTTTTTT.

The table lists this clone with a count of one. V gene TRBV12-3 or TRBV12-4 combines with J gene TRBJ1-6; TRBD1 might be the D (5 bases). Trimming removed 6 bases at V and 5 bases at J, with 8 bases between. This CDR3 has 13 residues. Written as DNA, the CDR3 is TGTGCCAGCAGACTAGGGGATAATTCACCCCTCCACTTT. Translated: CASRLGDNSPLHF.

The chain couples TRBV19 to TRBJ1-3; tentatively, D is TRBD1 (6 bases). V dropped 9 bases and J dropped 3 bases, with 15 bases sitting between them. CDR3 size: 14 residues. The germline V gene has CDR1 LNHDA and CDR2 SQIVND (reference sequence). The CDR3 loop is CASKTGSSGNTIYF. In DNA form, the CDR3 reads TGTGCCAGCAAAACAGGGAGTAGTGGAAACACCATATATTTT.

This clone was counted once. The chain combines TRBV14 with TRBJ1-5; D is unresolved. Trimming took off 0 bases at V and 3 bases at J, with 9 bases between the two ends. Looked up from germline, CDR1 is SGHDN and CDR2 is FVKESK. This CDR3 region has 15 residues. The CDR3 nucleotides are TGTGCCAGCAGCCAAGATCAACAGCCCAATCAGCCCCAGCATTTT. Its protein product is CASSQDQQPNQPQHF.

The DNA of the CDR3 is TGTGCCAGCAGCTCTCAGCATTTTAAAGAGACCCAGTACTTC. It translates to CASSSQHFKETQYF. The V call is TRBV9, the J call TRBJ2-5; no clear D. The CDR3 loop spans 14 amino acids. V shed 4 bases and J shed 3 bases, with 13 bases lying between them. Germline assignment: CDR1 SGDLS and CDR2 YYNGEE.

V gene TRBV19 combines with J gene TRBJ2-1, with D maybe TRBD2 (6 bases). V lost 3 bases, J lost 10 bases, and 13 bases lay in between. The CDR3 spans 13 residues. The V gene's germline CDR1 is LNHDA and CDR2 SQIVND (reference sequence). The CDR3 here is CASSMRREREQFF. The CDR3 region has the DNA TGTGCCAGTAGTATGCGTCGGGAGCGGGAGCAGTTCTTC.

This sequence joins TRBV7-9 and TRBJ1-4; D not certain. Germline V gives CDR1 SEHNR, CDR2 FQNEAQ (reference sequence). This CDR3 comprises 17 residues. Trimming took 5 bases from V and 8 from J, leaving 24 bases between them. CDR3 region: CASSPRDPRHGNEKLFF. The CDR3 region has the DNA TGTGCCAGCAGCCCCCGGGATCCGAGGCACGGGAACGAAAAACTGTTTTTT.

The chain is built from TRBV3-1 (or the pseudogene TRBV3-2) and TRBJ1-3, with D uncertain. Trimming pared 0 bases from V and 7 bases from J, leaving 10 bases between. The length of the CDR3 is 14 residues. Germline V gene lookup returns CDR1 LGHDT and CDR2 YNNKEL (reference sequence). Here the CDR3 DNA reads TGTGCCAGCAGCCAAGATCTGGGTTGGAACACCATATATTTT. Its protein is CASSQDLGWNTIYF.

The chain couples TRBV27 to TRBJ1-5; D gene unclear. The CDR3 extends over 15 amino acids. CDR1 MNHEY and CDR2 SMNVEV come from the germline V gene (reference sequence). V gave up 8 bases and J gave up 1 base, with 15 bases separating them. This chain's CDR3 is CASAMAGLSNQPQHF. DNA of the CDR3: TGTGCCAGCGCAATGGCCGGGTTAAGCAATCAGCCCCAGCATTTT.

This chain uses TRBV6-6 with TRBJ1-5; D remains ambiguous. The CDR3 runs to 15 residues. Trimming removed 11 bases at V and 2 bases at J, with 19 bases between. Looked up from germline, CDR1 is MNHNY and CDR2 is SVGAGI (reference sequence). The CDR3 reads CAALNAAEGNQPQHF. The DNA for the CDR3 is TGTGCCGCGCTCAACGCCGCCGAAGGCAATCAGCCCCAGCATTTT.

The chain is built from TRBV5-1 and TRBJ2-3, with D uncertain. With 3 bases removed from V and 5 bases from J, the gap between germline ends came to 13 bases. From germline, CDR1 is SGHRS and CDR2 YFSETQ. The CDR3 covers 14 residues. Here the CDR3 reads CASSSAQTGDTQYF. CDR3 sequence (DNA): TGCGCCAGCAGCTCAGCCCAAACGGGAGATACGCAGTATTTT.

V is TRBV27 and J is TRBJ2-2; D remains unclear. The germline V and J ends were trimmed by 2 bases and 2 bases, with 9 bases remaining between them. CDR1 and CDR2 (germline): MNHEY, SMNVEV (reference sequence). The CDR3 totals 15 residues. Here the CDR3 DNA reads TGTGCCAGCAGTTTAGGAGCCATCAACACCGGGGAGCTGTTTTTT. Translating it yields CASSLGAINTGELFF.